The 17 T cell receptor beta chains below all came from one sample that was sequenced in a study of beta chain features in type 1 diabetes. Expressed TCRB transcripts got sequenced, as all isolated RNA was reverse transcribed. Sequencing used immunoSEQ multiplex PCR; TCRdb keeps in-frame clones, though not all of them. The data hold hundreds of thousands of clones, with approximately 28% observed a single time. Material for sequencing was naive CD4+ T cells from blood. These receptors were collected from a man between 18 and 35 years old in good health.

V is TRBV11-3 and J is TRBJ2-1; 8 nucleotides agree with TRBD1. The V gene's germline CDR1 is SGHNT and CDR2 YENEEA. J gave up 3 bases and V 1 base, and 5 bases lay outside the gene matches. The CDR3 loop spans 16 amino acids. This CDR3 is CASSLVAGGGYNEQFF. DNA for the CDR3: TGTGCCAGCAGCTTAGTGGCAGGGGGCGGCTACAATGAGCAGTTCTTC.

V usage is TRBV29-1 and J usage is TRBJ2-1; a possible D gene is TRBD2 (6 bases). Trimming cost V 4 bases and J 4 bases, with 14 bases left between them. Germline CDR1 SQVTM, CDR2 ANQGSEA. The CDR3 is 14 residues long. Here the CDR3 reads CSVGWASVYNEQFF. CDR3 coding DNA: TGCAGCGTTGGATGGGCTAGCGTTTACAATGAGCAGTTCTTC.

The CDR3 here is CASSLYRQGNYGYTF. The CDR3 DNA sequence: TGTGCCAGCAGCTTATACAGACAGGGGAACTATGGCTACACCTTC. The rearrangement joins TRBV7-2 to TRBJ1-2; 8 bases agree with TRBD1. Per the germline V gene, CDR1 is SGHTA and CDR2 is FQGNSA. V gave up 2 bases and J gave up 2 bases; unmatched junction bases: 4. The CDR3 is 15 residues long.

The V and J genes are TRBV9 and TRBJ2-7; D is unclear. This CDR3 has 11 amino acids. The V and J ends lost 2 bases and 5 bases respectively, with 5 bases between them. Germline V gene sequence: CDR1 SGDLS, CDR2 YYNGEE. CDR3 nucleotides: TGTGCCAGCAGCGTTGAGGACGAGCAGTACTTC. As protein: CASSVEDEQYF.

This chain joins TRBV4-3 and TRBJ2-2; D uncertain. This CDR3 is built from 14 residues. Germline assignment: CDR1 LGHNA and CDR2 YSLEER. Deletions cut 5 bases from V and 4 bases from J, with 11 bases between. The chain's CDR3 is CASSTATGTGELFF. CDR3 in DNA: TGCGCCAGCAGCACAGCTACTGGCACCGGGGAGCTGTTTTTT.

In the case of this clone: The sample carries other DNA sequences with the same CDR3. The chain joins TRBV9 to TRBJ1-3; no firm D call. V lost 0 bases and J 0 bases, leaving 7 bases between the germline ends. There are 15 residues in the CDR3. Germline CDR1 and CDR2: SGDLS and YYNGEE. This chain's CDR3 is CASSVEGSSGNTIYF. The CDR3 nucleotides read TGTGCCAGCAGCGTAGAAGGGTCCTCTGGAAACACCATATATTTT.

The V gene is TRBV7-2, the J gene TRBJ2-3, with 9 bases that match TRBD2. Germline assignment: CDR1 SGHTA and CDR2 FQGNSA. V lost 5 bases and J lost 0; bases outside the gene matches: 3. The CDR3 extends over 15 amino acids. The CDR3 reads CASSITSGSTDTQYF. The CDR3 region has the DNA TGTGCCAGCAGCATCACTAGCGGGAGCACAGATACGCAGTATTTT. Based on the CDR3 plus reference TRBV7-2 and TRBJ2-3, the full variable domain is GAGVSQSPSNKVTEKGKDVELRCDPISGHTALYWYRQSLGQGLEFLIYFQGNSAPDKSGLPSDRFSAERTGGSVSTLTIQRTQQEDSAVYLCASSITSGSTDTQYFGPGTRLTVL.

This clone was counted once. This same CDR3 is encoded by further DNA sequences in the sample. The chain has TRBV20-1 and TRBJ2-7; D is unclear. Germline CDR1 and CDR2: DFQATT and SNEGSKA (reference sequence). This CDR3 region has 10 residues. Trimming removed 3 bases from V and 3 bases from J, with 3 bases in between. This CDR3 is CSASRYEQYF. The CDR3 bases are TGCAGTGCTAGCCGCTACGAGCAGTACTTC.

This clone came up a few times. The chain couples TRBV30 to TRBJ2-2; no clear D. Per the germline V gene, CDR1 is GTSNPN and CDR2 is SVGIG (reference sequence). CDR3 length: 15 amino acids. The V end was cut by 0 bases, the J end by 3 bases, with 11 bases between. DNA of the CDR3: TGTGCCTGGAGTGTATTGAGACTCCACACCGGGGAGCTGTTTTTT. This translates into CAWSVLRLHTGELFF.

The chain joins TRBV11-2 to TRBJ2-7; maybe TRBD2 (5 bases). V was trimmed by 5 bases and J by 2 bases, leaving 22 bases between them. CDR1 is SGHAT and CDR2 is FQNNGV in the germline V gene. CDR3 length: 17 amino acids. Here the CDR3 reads CASSTYRGGQETYEQYF. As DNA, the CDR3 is TGTGCCAGCAGCACATATCGGGGTGGGCAGGAGACCTACGAGCAGTACTTC.

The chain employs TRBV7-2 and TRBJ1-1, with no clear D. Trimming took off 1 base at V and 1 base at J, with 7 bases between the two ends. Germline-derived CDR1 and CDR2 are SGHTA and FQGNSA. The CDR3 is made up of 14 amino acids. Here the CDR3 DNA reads TGTGCCAGCAGCTTAGTTCTCCCGAACACTGAAGCTTTCTTT. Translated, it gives CASSLVLPNTEAFF.

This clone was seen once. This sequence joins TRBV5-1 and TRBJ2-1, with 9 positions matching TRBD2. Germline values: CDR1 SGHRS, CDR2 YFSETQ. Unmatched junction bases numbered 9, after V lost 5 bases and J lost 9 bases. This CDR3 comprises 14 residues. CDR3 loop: CASRPGVAGVEQFF. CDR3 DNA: TGCGCCAGCAGACCCGGAGTAGCGGGAGTTGAGCAGTTCTTC.

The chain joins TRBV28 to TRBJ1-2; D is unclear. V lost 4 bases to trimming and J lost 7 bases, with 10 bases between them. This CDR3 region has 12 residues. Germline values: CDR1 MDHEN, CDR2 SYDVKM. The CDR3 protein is CASSSPEGGYTF. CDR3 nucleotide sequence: TGTGCCAGCAGTTCTCCTGAGGGTGGCTACACCTTC.

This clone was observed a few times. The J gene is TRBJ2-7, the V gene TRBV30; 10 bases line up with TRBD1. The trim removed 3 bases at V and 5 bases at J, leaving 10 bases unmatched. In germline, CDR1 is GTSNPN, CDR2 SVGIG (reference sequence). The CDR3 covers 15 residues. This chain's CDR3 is CAWRPVGTGAHEQYF. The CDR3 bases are TGTGCCTGGAGACCGGTAGGGACAGGGGCCCACGAGCAGTACTTC.

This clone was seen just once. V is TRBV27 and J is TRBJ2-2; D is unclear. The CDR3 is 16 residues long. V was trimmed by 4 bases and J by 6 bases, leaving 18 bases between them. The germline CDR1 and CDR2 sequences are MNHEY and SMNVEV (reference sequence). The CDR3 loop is CASSSPTTSSAGELFF. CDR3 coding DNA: TGTGCCAGCAGTTCCCCCACGACCTCGTCTGCCGGGGAGCTGTTTTTT.

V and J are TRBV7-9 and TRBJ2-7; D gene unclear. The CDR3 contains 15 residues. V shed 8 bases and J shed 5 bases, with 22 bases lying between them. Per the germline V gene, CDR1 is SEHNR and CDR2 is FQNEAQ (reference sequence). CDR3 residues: CASFGIGQEQHEQYF. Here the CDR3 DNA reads TGTGCCAGCTTCGGTATAGGGCAGGAACAACACGAGCAGTACTTC.

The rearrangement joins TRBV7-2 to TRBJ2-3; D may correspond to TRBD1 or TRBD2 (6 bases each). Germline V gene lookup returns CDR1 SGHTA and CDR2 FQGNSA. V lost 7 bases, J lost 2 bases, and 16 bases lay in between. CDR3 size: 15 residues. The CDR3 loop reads CASTLGGLLTDTQYF. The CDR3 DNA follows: TGTGCCAGCACCCTAGGGGGACTCCTCACAGATACGCAGTATTTT.